Listed below are T cell receptor beta chains from one sample, sequenced in a study of T cell changes during pregnancy in multiple sclerosis. The table came from immunoSEQ multiplex PCR; TCRdb's copy has only in-frame clones and leaves some out. The table lists around 28,000 clones, about nine tenths of them singletons, with 0.5% to 0.6% in the top ten. This material consisted of CD4+ T cells from peripheral blood mononuclear cells, taken in the first trimester of pregnancy. The receptor source for this set is a female donor in good health, enrolled as a control in a pregnancy study. Each CDR3 is given with its conserved first and last residue. The D gene is left open where the match is weak. The size entry is marked missing in some rows and otherwise reads once, few, many or a size class.

size: .
length: 13
V: TRBV7-9
D: .
J: TRBJ2-2
CDR3: CASSLASTGELFF
DNA: TGTGCCAGCAGCTTAGCGAGCACCGGGGAGCTGTTTTTT

size: .
length: 15
V: TRBV5-1
D: .
J: TRBJ1-4
CDR3: CASSPSDGNSEKLFF
DNA: TGCGCCAGCAGCCCGTCGGACGGGAACTCCGAAAAACTGTTTTTT

size: once
length: 15
V: TRBV7-8
D: .
J: TRBJ2-3
CDR3: CASSLSGWGTDTQYF
DNA: TGTGCCAGCAGCTTATCGGGTTGGGGCACAGATACGCAGTATTTT

size: .
length: 16
V: TRBV5-1
D: TRBD2
J: TRBJ2-5
CDR3: CASSLGLAGYQETQYF
DNA: TGCGCCAGCAGCTTGGGACTAGCGGGGTACCAAGAGACCCAGTACTTC

size: .
length: 17
V: TRBV9
D: TRBD2
J: TRBJ2-1
CDR3: CASSTRVGRELLSEQFF
DNA: TGTGCCAGCAGCACTAGAGTGGGGCGGGAGTTGTTGAGTGAGCAGTTCTTC

size: .
length: 16
V: TRBV28
D: TRBD2
J: TRBJ2-7
CDR3: CASSGWGGVSSYEQYF
DNA: TGTGCCAGCAGCGGCTGGGGAGGGGTAAGCTCCTACGAGCAGTACTTC

size: .
length: 13
V: TRBV10-3
D: .
J: TRBJ2-7
CDR3: CAISDGGLDEQYF
DNA: TGTGCCATCAGTGATGGGGGACTGGACGAGCAGTACTTC

size: .
length: 16
V: TRBV7-8
D: TRBD1
J: TRBJ2-3
CDR3: CASSARQGSSTDTQYF
DNA: TGTGCCAGCAGCGCTCGACAGGGGTCCTCGACAGATACGCAGTATTTT

size: .
length: 14
V: TRBV25-1
D: .
J: TRBJ1-4
CDR3: CASSKGATNEKLFF
DNA: TGTGCCAGCAGTAAGGGGGCAACTAATGAAAAACTGTTTTTT

size: .
length: 16
V: TRBV5-8
D: TRBD1
J: TRBJ1-5
CDR3: CASSLGQGFSNQPQHF
DNA: TGTGCCAGCAGCTTGGGACAGGGCTTTAGCAATCAGCCCCAGCATTTT

size: .
length: 16
V: TRBV2
D: TRBD1
J: TRBJ2-2
CDR3: CASSGGGTGHTGELFF
DNA: TGTGCCAGCAGTGGGGGGGGGACAGGGCACACCGGGGAGCTGTTTTTT

size: .
length: 15
V: TRBV18
D: TRBD1
J: TRBJ2-2
CDR3: CASSPGQGSTGELFF
DNA: TGTGCCAGCTCACCGGGACAGGGATCCACCGGGGAGCTGTTTTTT

size: .
length: 13
V: TRBV18
D: .
J: TRBJ1-6
CDR3: CASSPDPESPLHF
DNA: TGTGCCAGCTCACCAGATCCCGAGTCACCCCTCCACTTT

size: .
length: 15
V: TRBV5-4
D: TRBD1
J: TRBJ1-1
CDR3: CASSLDWTGNTEAFF
DNA: TGTGCCAGCAGCTTGGACTGGACAGGGAACACTGAAGCTTTCTTT

size: once
length: 15
V: TRBV6-6
D: .
J: TRBJ1-3
CDR3: CASSRSGPSGNTIYF
DNA: TGTGCCAGCAGTCGCTCAGGGCCCTCTGGAAACACCATATATTTT

size: .
length: 13
V: TRBV4-2
D: TRBD1
J: TRBJ1-1
CDR3: CASSQGQGPEAFF
DNA: TGTGCCAGCAGCCAAGGACAGGGCCCTGAAGCTTTCTTT

size: .
length: 15
V: TRBV15
D: .
J: TRBJ2-2
CDR3: CATSRDQGSTGELFF
DNA: TGTGCCACCAGCAGGGACCAGGGGTCCACCGGGGAGCTGTTTTTT

size: .
length: 16
V: TRBV7-9
D: .
J: TRBJ2-3
CDR3: CASSSIARRVSDTQYF
DNA: TGTGCCAGCAGCTCAATAGCAAGGAGGGTATCAGATACGCAGTATTTT

size: .
length: 17
V: TRBV5-6
D: .
J: TRBJ2-7
CDR3: CASSLGEIRLSGDEQYF
DNA: TGTGCCAGCAGCTTGGGAGAGATCCGGCTATCGGGGGACGAGCAGTACTTC

size: .
length: 11
V: TRBV7-6
D: .
J: TRBJ2-1
CDR3: CASSSQNEQFF
DNA: TGTGCCAGCAGCTCCCAAAATGAGCAGTTCTTC

size: .
length: 17
V: TRBV19
D: TRBD1
J: TRBJ2-7
CDR3: CASSIRQYGTGSYEQYF
DNA: TGTGCCAGTAGTATACGACAGTATGGGACAGGCTCCTACGAGCAGTACTTC

size: .
length: 17
V: TRBV28
D: TRBD2
J: TRBJ2-3
CDR3: CASLPNPGTSGRDTQYF
DNA: TGTGCCAGCCTTCCTAATCCTGGGACTAGCGGGAGGGATACGCAGTATTTT